The next 11 T cell receptor beta chains were all read from a single sample in a study of shared clonotypes between healthy human individuals. Sequencing used immunoSEQ multiplex PCR; TCRdb keeps in-frame clones, though not all of them. The sample shows about 2.3 million clones, 85% to 95% of them seen only once. The sequenced material came from naive CD4+ T cells from PBMCs. Subset indicated: CD45RA+ positively selected. The receptors come from a man aged 18 to 35 in good health. Some clones in this sample may be carry-over from other donors' samples.

A word on this clone: Other DNA sequences in the sample encode the same CDR3. The rearrangement uses TRBV6-1 and TRBJ2-1, with D uncertain. CDR1 is MNHNS, CDR2 SASEGT, per germline. The CDR3 loop spans 11 amino acids. The V gene lost 6 bases and the J gene lost 4 bases, with 4 bases spanning the gap. In nucleotides, the CDR3 is TGTGCCAGCAGCATATACAATGAGCAGTTCTTC. Translating it yields CASSIYNEQFF.

This chain connects TRBV5-1 to TRBJ2-6; 9 bases fit TRBD1. The length of the CDR3 is 18 residues. CDR1 SGHRS and CDR2 YFSETQ come from the germline V gene. Unmatched junction bases numbered 8, after V lost 4 bases and J lost 0 bases. Here the CDR3 reads CASSRDRVQYSGANVLTF. Here the CDR3 DNA reads TGCGCCAGCAGCCGGGACAGGGTCCAATACTCTGGGGCCAACGTCCTGACTTTC.

The chain has TRBV19 and TRBJ1-2; 7 nucleotides align to TRBD1. The CDR3 extends over 15 amino acids. V was pared by 7 bases and J by 4 bases, with 12 bases of the junction left unmatched. The germline V gene has CDR1 LNHDA and CDR2 SQIVND (reference sequence). The DNA of the CDR3 is TGTGCCAGTAAGGACGACAGGGATAGTCTCTATGGCTACACCTTC. Protein product: CASKDDRDSLYGYTF.

The chain couples TRBV27 to TRBJ1-2; D unclear. Germline CDR1 MNHEY, CDR2 SMNVEV (reference sequence). V gave up 5 bases and J gave up 6 bases, with 13 bases separating them. This CDR3 has 13 amino acids. The CDR3, as DNA: TGTGCCAGCAGTCGAGGGATCGGAGATGGCTACACCTTC. This translates into CASSRGIGDGYTF.

The rearrangement links TRBV5-4 to TRBJ2-7, with unresolved D. V lost 3 bases, J lost 7 bases, and 17 bases lay in between. Germline V gives CDR1 SGHNT, CDR2 YYREEE (reference sequence). The CDR3 loop spans 14 amino acids. For the CDR3, the DNA is TGTGCCAGCAGCTCGGAATGGGCCACAGAGGAGCAGTACTTC. As protein: CASSSEWATEEQYF.

V usage is TRBV27 and J usage is TRBJ1-5; D is unclear. The CDR3 loop spans 14 amino acids. The V end was cut by 6 bases, the J end by 6 bases, with 15 bases between. Germline CDR1 MNHEY, CDR2 SMNVEV (reference sequence). In DNA form, the CDR3 reads TGTGCCAGCAGCTTAGCCCCCCCGCCTCAGCCCCAGCATTTT. Amino acids: CASSLAPPPQPQHF.

The V call is TRBV6-5, the J call TRBJ1-3, with a possible D match to TRBD1 (5 bases). This CDR3 is 15 amino acids long. Trimming removed 0 bases at V and 6 bases at J, with 12 bases between. Germline CDR1 MNHEY, CDR2 SVGAGI. CDR3 DNA: TGTGCCAGCAGTTACTCTCCAGGGAAGAAAAACACCATATATTTT. It yields the protein CASSYSPGKKNTIYF.

Comments on this clone: The identical CDR3 is also encoded by other nucleotide sequences in the sample. This chain uses TRBV5-6 with TRBJ2-7; 7 bases match TRBD1. CDR1 is SGHDT and CDR2 is YYEEEE in the germline V gene. The ends lost 2 bases at V and 4 bases at J; junction bases unmatched: 6. This CDR3 contains 14 residues. CDR3 sequence reads: CASSLGGAGYEQYF. The CDR3 DNA follows: TGTGCCAGCAGCTTAGGGGGCGCGGGTTACGAGCAGTACTTC.

This clone has a single count. Other DNA variants within this sample encode the same CDR3. The chain links TRBV7-2 to TRBJ2-1; D gene uncertain. The V end was cut by 5 bases, the J end by 0 bases, with 5 bases between. The CDR3 totals 13 residues. Germline V lookup: CDR1 SGHTA, CDR2 FQGNSA. CDR3 coding DNA: TGTGCCAGCAGCCTAAGCTCCTACAATGAGCAGTTCTTC. It yields the protein CASSLSSYNEQFF.

The chain recombines TRBV28 with TRBJ2-2; D might be TRBD1 (5 bases). Germline-derived CDR1 and CDR2 are MDHEN and SYDVKM. The V end lost 6 bases, the J end lost 5 bases, and 16 bases lay between the germline ends. The CDR3 consists of 15 residues. CDR3 amino acids: CASSGLGQGTGELFF. CDR3 sequence (DNA): TGTGCCAGCAGCGGGCTGGGGCAGGGAACCGGGGAGCTGTTTTTT.

The chain's CDR3 is CASPSGINNPEAFF. For the CDR3, the DNA is TGTGCCAGCCCCTCCGGGATTAACAACCCTGAAGCTTTCTTT. V gene TRBV28 combines with J gene TRBJ1-1; D is unresolved. The CDR3 totals 14 residues. V lost 8 bases to trimming and J lost 6 bases, with 19 bases between them. Germline CDR1 reads MDHEN; CDR2 reads SYDVKM.